The 26 T cell receptor beta chains below all came from one sample that was sequenced in a study of cytomegalovirus exposure and HLA in healthy donors (dated by TCRdb to about 2017). Preparation of the library involved the immunoSEQ multiplex PCR assay. A mixture of 60 forward primers for TCR Vbeta segments and 13 reverse primers for TCR Jbeta segments was used in the multiplex PCR. The table was pulled from immuneACCESS by TCRdb, which kept in-frame rearrangements only. Such tables lose some clones; where checked, under half of the loss comes from unresolved V genes, and the rest has no known cause. The table for this sample shows approximately 50,000 clones. More than 2% of the sample lies in the top ten. Source material: PBMCs. Source of these receptors: a woman aged 40 to 55 in good health and CMV-seronegative.

The V call is TRBV15, the J call TRBJ2-1; weak D call: TRBD1 (6 bases). This CDR3 comprises 15 residues. The ends were cut back, 1 base at V and 2 bases at J, with 9 bases in the middle. The germline V gene encodes CDR1 LNHNV and CDR2 YYDKDF (reference sequence). Here the CDR3 DNA reads TGTGCCACCAGCAGAGCCGGGACAACCTACAATGAGCAGTTCTTC. The encoded protein is CATSRAGTTYNEQFF. The entire variable domain, with the rest obtained from reference TRBV15 and TRBJ2-1, is as follows: DAMVIQNPRYQVTQFGKPVTLSCSQTLNHNVMYWYQQKSSQAPKLLFHYYDKDFNNEADTPDNFQSRRPNTSFCFLDIRSPGLGDTAMYLCATSRAGTTYNEQFFGPGTRLTVL.

J is TRBJ1-2 and V is TRBV4-1; 7 nucleotides match TRBD1. V shed 0 bases and J 7 bases; nucleotides not matched to a gene: 8. CDR1 MGHRA and CDR2 YSYEKL come from the germline V gene. CDR3 length: 15 amino acids. The CDR3, as DNA: TGCGCCAGCAGCCAAGAAAGGGACAGTTCTCTTGGCTACACCTTC. Its translation is CASSQERDSSLGYTF.

A note on this clone: Relative to the germline gene, one junction end is altered; a read error may explain this. The genes are TRBV5-4 and TRBJ2-3, with TRBD2 identical over 8 bases. The CDR3 extends over 16 amino acids. Germline V gene data show CDR1 as SGHNT and CDR2 as YYREEE (reference sequence). CDR3 sequence reads: CASSLNSGTGGDKQYF. The CDR3 bases are TGTGCCAGCAGTCTCAATAGCGGGACCGGGGGGGATAAGCAGTATTTT.

The chain employs TRBV28 and TRBJ1-5; D is unclear. Germline V lookup: CDR1 MDHEN, CDR2 SYDVKM. V dropped 5 bases and J dropped 3 bases, with 5 bases sitting between them. CDR3 size: 12 residues. The CDR3 sequence: CASSVVNQPQHF. The CDR3, as DNA: TGTGCCAGCAGTGTAGTCAATCAGCCCCAGCATTTT.

The chain combines TRBV7-6 with TRBJ1-3; 9 nucleotides match TRBD1. Germline lookup yields CDR1 SGHVS and CDR2 FNYEAQ. V lost 3 bases to trimming and J lost 2 bases; unmatched junction nucleotides: 2. CDR3 size: 15 residues. CDR3 nucleotide sequence: TGTGCCAGCAGCTTCGGACAGGGGACTGGAAACACCATATATTTT. As protein: CASSFGQGTGNTIYF.

Turning to this clone: Mismatch with germline at one junction end may stem from a read error. V is TRBV5-1 and J is TRBJ2-3; 10 bases are shared with TRBD1. The CDR3 totals 17 residues. Germline V gives CDR1 SGHRS, CDR2 YFSETQ. CDR3: CASSLGLDRGRSDTQYF. The CDR3 coding sequence is TGCGCCAGCAGTTTGGGTCTGGACAGGGGGAGATCAGATACGCAGTATTTT. Based on the CDR3 plus reference TRBV5-1 and TRBJ2-3, the full variable domain is KAGVTQTPRYLIKTRGQQVTLSCSPISGHRSVSWYQQTPGQGLQFLFEYFSETQRNKGNFPGRFSGRQFSNSRSEMNVSTLELGDSALYLCASSLGLDRGRSDTQYFGPGTRLTVL.

The chain recombines TRBV29-1 with TRBJ2-1, with a weak D call TRBD2 (5 bases). V lost 4 bases to trimming and J lost 5 bases, with 15 bases between them. Germline V gene sequence: CDR1 SQVTM, CDR2 ANQGSEA. The CDR3 contains 14 residues. The CDR3 DNA sequence: TGCAGCGTTGTTCTTAGAGGGATAGACAATGAGCAGTTCTTC. It codes for CSVVLRGIDNEQFF.

The chain is built from TRBV9 and TRBJ2-7; 7 nucleotides align to TRBD1. From germline, CDR1 is SGDLS and CDR2 YYNGEE. There are 14 residues in the CDR3. J gave up 2 bases and V 0 bases, and 2 bases lay outside the gene matches. CDR3 DNA sequence: TGTGCCAGCAGCGTAGGACAGGGTGCCTACGAGCAGTACTTC. Its protein is CASSVGQGAYEQYF.

The CDR3 sequence is CASSLALGPYGYTF. For the CDR3, the DNA is TGTGCCAGCAGCTTAGCGCTGGGGCCCTATGGCTACACCTTC. This sequence joins TRBV7-9 and TRBJ1-2, with D possibly TRBD1 on 5 matching bases. From germline, CDR1 is SEHNR and CDR2 FQNEAQ (reference sequence). This CDR3 has 14 residues. Deletions cut 0 bases from V and 4 bases from J, with 9 bases between.

The chain employs TRBV6-1 and TRBJ2-2; possible D gene TRBD1, 6 bases. Germline V CDR1 and CDR2: MNHNS, SASEGT. The CDR3 consists of 14 residues. The V and J ends lost 11 bases and 1 base respectively, with 14 bases between them. The CDR3 coding sequence is TGTGCCTACGGACAGAACGGGAACACCGGGGAGCTGTTTTTT. Its protein is CAYGQNGNTGELFF.

The chain joins TRBV6-5 to TRBJ2-1, with 11 bases that match TRBD2. With V trimmed by 6 bases and J by 5 bases, 3 bases remained unmatched. Germline V gene data show CDR1 as MNHEY and CDR2 as SVGAGI. The CDR3 has 14 amino acids. The CDR3, as DNA: TGTGCCAGCAGGGGTAGCGGGAGGGACAATGAGCAGTTCTTC. Residues: CASRGSGRDNEQFF.

This sequence joins TRBV4-1 and TRBJ2-1, with 9 bases lining up with TRBD2. Trimming removed 1 base from V and 1 base from J; junction bases left unmatched: 5. Germline CDR1 and CDR2: MGHRA and YSYEKL. The CDR3 is 17 amino acids. Here the CDR3 reads CASSQVRSGSSYNEQFF. The CDR3 nucleotides are TGCGCCAGCAGCCAAGTTCGTAGCGGGAGTTCCTACAATGAGCAGTTCTTC.

CDR3 sequence (DNA): TGTGCCAGCAGCCAAGAGGTTTCCAGGTCCCCGACCTATGGCTACACCTTC. Its protein is CASSQEVSRSPTYGYTF. V usage is TRBV4-2 and J usage is TRBJ1-2, with D hard to call. Looked up from germline, CDR1 is LGHNA and CDR2 is YNFKEQ. Deletions cut 0 bases from V and 4 bases from J, with 18 bases between. The CDR3 is 17 amino acids.

As for this clone: At one end the junction does not follow the germline gene, possibly because of a read error. The chain carries TRBV5-1 and TRBJ2-3; 15 bases map to TRBD2. Germline CDR1 SGHRS, CDR2 YFSETQ. CDR3 length: 18 residues. CDR3 in amino acids: CASSLRTSGGVSTDKQYF. The CDR3 bases are TGCGCCAGCAGCTTGAGGACTAGCGGGGGGGTGAGCACAGATAAGCAGTATTTT.

This chain links TRBV10-2 with TRBJ2-3, with D hard to call. The V gene lost 0 bases and the J gene lost 6 bases, with 4 bases spanning the gap. The germline gives CDR1 WSHSY, CDR2 SAAADI. The CDR3 runs 12 residues. The CDR3 bases are TGCGCCAGCAGTGAGTCCGGGGATACGCAGTATTTT. It yields the protein CASSESGDTQYF.

The CDR3 reads CASSEGQMNTEAFF. The CDR3, as DNA: TGTGCCAGCAGCGAGGGACAGATGAACACTGAAGCTTTCTTT. The chain couples TRBV9 to TRBJ1-1; 7 positions agree with TRBD1. CDR1 is SGDLS and CDR2 is YYNGEE in the germline V gene. Germline trimming cut 3 bases from V and 0 bases from J; bases unmatched to any gene: 2. This CDR3 is 14 amino acids long.

The rearrangement joins TRBV30 to TRBJ1-2; D not resolved. The germline gives CDR1 GTSNPN, CDR2 SVGIG (reference sequence). V gave up 4 bases and J gave up 4 bases, with 7 bases separating them. CDR3 length: 11 residues. As DNA, the CDR3 is TGTGCCTGGACAGGAGGCTATGGCTACACCTTC. Encoded protein: CAWTGGYGYTF.

The chain has TRBV2 and TRBJ1-2; perhaps TRBD1 as D (5 bases). Trimming took 3 bases from V and 7 from J, leaving 12 bases between them. This CDR3 region has 13 residues. Germline V gene sequence: CDR1 SNHLY, CDR2 FYNNEI. Written as DNA, the CDR3 is TGTGCCAGCAGTGATACGGGGGGAGGTGGCTACACCTTC. This gives the protein CASSDTGGGGYTF. The full variable domain, with the rest looked up from reference TRBV2 and TRBJ1-2, is EPEVTQTPSHQVTQMGQEVILRCVPISNHLYFYWYRQILGQKVEFLVSFYNNEISEKSEIFDDQFSVERPDGSNFTLKIRSTKLEDSAMYFCASSDTGGGGYTFGSGTRLTVV.

This chain joins TRBV11-3 and TRBJ2-2; 11 nucleotides line up with TRBD2. CDR3 size: 16 residues. V gave up 5 bases and J gave up 4 bases; unmatched junction bases: 6. From germline, CDR1 is SGHNT and CDR2 YENEEA. CDR3: CASSPNSGGATGELFF. The CDR3 DNA follows: TGTGCCAGCAGCCCGAATAGCGGGGGGGCCACCGGGGAGCTGTTTTTT.

V gene TRBV15 combines with J gene TRBJ2-7; 9 nucleotides align to TRBD1. CDR3 size: 15 residues. Trimming cost V 3 bases and J 2 bases; bases outside gene matches: 5. The V gene's germline CDR1 is LNHNV and CDR2 YYDKDF (reference sequence). CDR3 protein: CATSSTTGGPYEQYF. The CDR3 DNA sequence: TGTGCCACCAGCAGCACCACAGGGGGCCCCTACGAGCAGTACTTC. Complete variable domain (other parts from reference TRBV15 and TRBJ2-7): DAMVIQNPRYQVTQFGKPVTLSCSQTLNHNVMYWYQQKSSQAPKLLFHYYDKDFNNEADTPDNFQSRRPNTSFCFLDIRSPGLGDTAMYLCATSSTTGGPYEQYFGPGTRLTVT.

The J gene is TRBJ2-1, the V gene TRBV18; 8 nucleotides align to TRBD1. CDR1 and CDR2 from the germline V gene are KGHSH and LQKENI. The CDR3 is 15 residues long. V lost 6 bases to trimming and J lost 4 bases; unmatched junction nucleotides: 8. Here the CDR3 reads CASSQDREIYNEQFF. In nucleotides, the CDR3 is TGTGCCAGCTCCCAGGACAGGGAAATTTACAATGAGCAGTTCTTC.

The chain links TRBV19 to TRBJ2-7, with TRBD2 identical over 10 bases. V lost 3 bases and J lost 3; bases outside the gene matches: 11. Germline CDR1 is LNHDA and CDR2 is SQIVND (reference sequence). This CDR3 is built from 17 residues. CDR3 nucleotides: TGTGCCAGTAGTATGACCACAACTAGCGGGATGGTCTACGAGCAGTACTTC. This sequence encodes CASSMTTTSGMVYEQYF.

V usage is TRBV5-1 and J usage is TRBJ1-1; D is unresolved. Trimming stripped 1 base from V and 2 bases from J, with 9 bases between. CDR1 is SGHRS and CDR2 is YFSETQ in the germline V gene. The CDR3 runs to 14 residues. CDR3 sequence: CASSLMGKNTEAFF. Written as DNA, the CDR3 is TGCGCCAGCAGCTTGATGGGCAAAAACACTGAAGCTTTCTTT.

V is TRBV6-1 and J is TRBJ1-5; 9 bases map to TRBD1. The CDR3 is 15 residues long. Germline trimming cut 7 bases from V and 7 bases from J; bases unmatched to any gene: 11. Germline loops: CDR1 MNHNS, CDR2 SASEGT. DNA for the CDR3: TGTGCCAGCATCGAGTATACAGGGGGCTGGCAGCCCCAGCATTTT. Translation: CASIEYTGGWQPQHF.

The V gene is TRBV9, the J gene TRBJ2-3, with TRBD2 identical over 11 bases. Germline-derived CDR1 and CDR2 are SGDLS and YYNGEE. The CDR3 covers 15 residues. V lost 0 bases to trimming and J lost 3 bases; unmatched junction nucleotides: 0. CDR3 in amino acids: CASSVGLAGTDTQYF. CDR3 sequence (DNA): TGTGCCAGCAGCGTAGGACTAGCGGGGACAGATACGCAGTATTTT.

This rearrangement joins TRBV9 to TRBJ1-5; D is possibly TRBD1 (5 bases). Per germline, CDR1 SGDLS and CDR2 YYNGEE. V was shortened by 3 bases and J by 7 bases, with 17 bases between the two germline ends. This CDR3 is 15 amino acids long. The CDR3 loop reads CASSADWSGIQPQHF. The CDR3 region has the DNA TGTGCCAGCAGCGCTGACTGGTCAGGGATCCAGCCCCAGCATTTT.